This TCR beta chain was recovered during a study of blood T cells in healthy people across ages. V was clipped by 5 bases and J by 7 bases; unmatched bases: 15. CDR3 length equals 16 residues. CDR1 MGHRA and CDR2 YSYEKL come from the germline V gene. Using a J-beta primer mix together with a sample-barcoded 5' primer, a second PCR was run for roughly 7 to 11 cycles. Via MiXCR, TCRdb re-called the 5' RACE reads, giving one row per CDR3 protein. The data show around 1.5 million distinct CDR3 sequences, with approximately 60% seen just once and 6.5% to 8.5% held by the top ten. The chain recombines TRBV4-1 with TRBJ2-7, with 9 positions matching TRBD1. The sequencing sample was made of blood. This sequence originates from a man aged 18 to 29 in good health. The CDR3 nucleotides are TGCGCCAGCAGCTGTCCTTTGGGACAGGGTTTATGTGAGCAGTACTTC. The encoded protein is CASSCPLGQGLCEQYF.